Sequencing of this T cell receptor (beta chain) was carried out in a study of regulatory T cells in long-lasting Graves disease. Study findings and constraints: Persistent disease preferred TRBV28, TRBJ1-2 and TRBJ2-5.

Time point given: persistent/refractory GD, antithyroid drugs over 5 years with positive TRAb. Extracted PBMC RNA gave rise to the TCR library. A roughly 9-milliliter sample of peripheral blood was drawn into EDTA tubes. Germline V gene lookup returns CDR1 SEHNR and CDR2 FQNEAQ (reference sequence). CDR3 length: 14 residues. The germline V and J ends were trimmed by 4 bases and 4 bases, with 14 bases remaining between them. This clonotype was detected a few times. The antigen is not known. Combining iRepertoire HTBI primers with Arm-PCR of CDR3 regions, the authors built TCR beta libraries. MiXCR, applied by TCRdb to the multiplex PCR reads, yields one record per CDR3 protein. The repertoire has 310,000 or so distinct CDR3 sequences, around 23% of them found once; the top ten carry roughly three fifths.

This specimen consisted of peripheral blood mononuclear cells (PBMCs), obtained when the disease was refractory, from a patient treated with antithyroid drugs. The chain recombines TRBV7-9 with TRBJ2-7; D unclear. The TCR was taken from a female donor with Graves disease. This CDR3 reads CASSSSDGVYEQYF. CDR3 DNA sequence: TGTGCCAGCAGCTCCTCGGACGGAGTGTACGAGCAGTACTTC.